This T cell receptor beta chain derives from a study of T cell repertoires in cytomegalovirus infection. Study context: Matching HLA type and CMV infection were both indicated by public TCR beta signatures.

Germline CDR1 SGHVS, CDR2 FNYEAQ. CDR3 size: 15 residues. The V and J ends lost 2 bases and 0 bases respectively, with 8 bases between them. TCRdb reprocessed the reads with MiXCR, giving one entry per CDR3 protein. The table records 570,000 or so distinct CDR3 sequences, just under 40% of them present only once. About this clonotype itself: What it binds is not known.

The chain is built from TRBV7-6 and TRBJ1-3; D gene ambiguous. The input for sequencing was cultured PBMCs, taken from culture after CMV antigen stimulation. The origin of this receptor is a human donor in good health (CMV status not recorded). Some clones in this sample may be carry-over from other donors' samples. DNA for the CDR3: TGTGCCAGCAGCTTAATTAGGAACTCTGGAAACACCATATATTTT. It encodes CASSLIRNSGNTIYF.